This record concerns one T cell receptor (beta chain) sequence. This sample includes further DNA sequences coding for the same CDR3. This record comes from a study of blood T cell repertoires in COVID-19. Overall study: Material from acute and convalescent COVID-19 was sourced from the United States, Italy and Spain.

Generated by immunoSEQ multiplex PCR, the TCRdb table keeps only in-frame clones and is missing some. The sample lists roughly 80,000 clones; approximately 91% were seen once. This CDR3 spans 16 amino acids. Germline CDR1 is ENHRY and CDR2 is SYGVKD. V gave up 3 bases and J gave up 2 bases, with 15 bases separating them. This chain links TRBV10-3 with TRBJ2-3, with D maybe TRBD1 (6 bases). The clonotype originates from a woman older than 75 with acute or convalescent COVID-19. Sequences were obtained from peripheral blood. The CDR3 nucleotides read TGTGCCATCAGTGAACTGGCAGGGGCGTCCACAGATACGCAGTATTTT. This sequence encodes CAISELAGASTDTQYF.